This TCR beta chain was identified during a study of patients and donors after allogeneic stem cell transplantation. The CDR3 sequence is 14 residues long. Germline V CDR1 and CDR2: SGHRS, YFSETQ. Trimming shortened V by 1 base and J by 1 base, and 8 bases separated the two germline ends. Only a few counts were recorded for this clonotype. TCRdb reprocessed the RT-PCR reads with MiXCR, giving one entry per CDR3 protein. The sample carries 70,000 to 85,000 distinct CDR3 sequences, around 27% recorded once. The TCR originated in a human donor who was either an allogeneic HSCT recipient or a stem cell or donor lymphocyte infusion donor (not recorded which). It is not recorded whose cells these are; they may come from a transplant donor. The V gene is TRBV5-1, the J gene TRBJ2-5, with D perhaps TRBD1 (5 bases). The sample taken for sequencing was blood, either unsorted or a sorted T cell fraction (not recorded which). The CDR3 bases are TGCGCCAGCAGCTTGTTTCAGGGCCAAGAGACCCAGTACTTC. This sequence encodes CASSLFQGQETQYF.